This TCR beta chain was recovered during a study of blood T cell repertoires in COVID-19. Study summary: Researchers got acute and convalescent COVID-19 samples from the United States, Italy and Spain. The analysed material was cDNA or gDNA that came from T cells, B-cell-depleted T cells, or PBMCs.

Original data processing: Estimation of nucleated cell counts was performed using reference gene primer amplification. The assay was immunoSEQ multiplex PCR, and TCRdb's table has in-frame clones only and misses some. V, J and clone size derive from that table, while D and trimming were established from the DNA sequence. This sample has approximately 170,000 clones; under 90% occur once, and the top ten carry 2% to 2.5%. The CDR3 spans 13 residues. Germline trimming cut 3 bases from V and 4 bases from J; bases unmatched to any gene: 2. From germline, CDR1 is MNHEY and CDR2 SMNVEV (reference sequence).

The chain uses TRBV27 and TRBJ1-2; TRBD1 matches at 7 bases. The sequencing input was peripheral blood. The sequence was obtained from an elderly woman with acute or convalescent COVID-19. CDR3 coding DNA: TGTGCCAGCAGTTTTGGACAGGCCTATGGCTACACCTTC. It specifies CASSFGQAYGYTF.